This record covers a single TCR beta chain. What it binds is not known. Likely unrecorded immune exposures existed in these nominally healthy donors. PCR amplification relied on 60 Vbeta primers (plus 13 Jbeta primers). The method was immunoSEQ multiplex PCR; TCRdb's version includes in-frame clones alone and lacks a portion of them. The sample has 90,000 to 150,000 clones; 60% to 80% are singletons. These data belong to a study of cytomegalovirus exposure and HLA in healthy donors. Study conclusions and caveats: Using a false discovery rate of 0.05, a later analysis showed that approximately 17,000 TCR beta sequences were associated with HLA alleles. Later, TCR association rates were found to vary by HLA locus, highest for DRB1 and lowest for HLA-C. A later analysis reportedly identified an Asian-associated ancestry cluster as carrying fewer N-insertions than the roughly 600-donor mean.

Material: PBMCs. This clonotype originated in a human donor in good health.

The CDR3 protein is CSASSNEKLFF. The CDR3 DNA is TGCAGTGCTAGTTCAAATGAAAAACTGTTTTTT. V usage is TRBV20-1 and J usage is TRBJ1-4; D remains unclear. V was clipped by 3 bases and J by 5 bases, with 4 bases between them. CDR3 length: 11 residues. From germline, CDR1 is DFQATT and CDR2 SNEGSKA (reference sequence).